The present T cell receptor (beta chain) was sequenced within a study of T cells in Graves' hyperthyroidism and ophthalmopathy. Overall study findings and caveats: In the blood, most expanded thyroid clonotypes above 0.001 appeared as well.

Authors of the study amplified TCR beta CDR3 regions from RNA transcripts. RT-PCR in the first round (using the HTBI primer set) targeted the TCR CDR3. One entry per CDR3 protein results from TCRdb running MiXCR on the multiplex PCR reads. Of nearly 600,000 distinct CDR3 sequences listed, approximately 14% are singletons. The authors obtained PBMCs from roughly 10 ml of fresh peripheral blood. Points on this clonotype: Its antigen remains unknown.

The TCR sequence derives from a woman aged 30 to 39 with Graves' hyperthyroidism that later progressed to Graves' ophthalmopathy. The source material was blood.

The CDR3 nucleotides read TGTGCCAGCAGCGTCGAAGGTCTATTTGGGGGCGGGGAGCTGTTTTTT. This sequence encodes CASSVEGLFGGGELFF. V usage is TRBV9 and J usage is TRBJ2-2; tentatively, D is TRBD1 or TRBD2 (5 bases each). This CDR3 is built from 16 residues. The ends were cut back, 2 bases at V and 7 bases at J, with 18 bases in the middle. Germline V gives CDR1 SGDLS, CDR2 YYNGEE.